This TCR beta chain originates from a study of regulatory T cells in long-lasting Graves disease. Whole-study findings and limits: Under persistent disease, TRBV28, TRBJ1-2 and TRBJ2-5 were used preferentially.

Both iRepertoire HTBI primers and Arm-PCR of CDR3 regions were used to build the TCR beta libraries. TCRdb re-called the multiplex PCR reads through MiXCR, storing one row per CDR3 protein. Altogether some 220,000 distinct CDR3 sequences are present, about 19% being singletons, with the ten largest covering about 12%. This clonotype was recorded at least ten times. Its antigen remains unidentified. Time point specified: newly diagnosed GD, antithyroid drugs for less than 3 months. PBMCs were the source of the RNA used for TCR sequencing. In germline, CDR1 is DFQATT, CDR2 SNEGSKA (reference sequence). CDR3 length: 12 residues. Losses at the gene ends were 7 bases for V and 7 bases for J; bases not matched to a gene: 4. The same specimen was also included in a second study, on T cells in Graves' hyperthyroidism and ophthalmopathy. According to that study: TCR CDR3 underwent first-round RT-PCR with the HTBI primer set.

This clonotype originated in a young woman with Graves disease. Sequencing was performed on peripheral blood mononuclear cells (PBMCs), taken at new diagnosis, from a patient treated with antithyroid drugs. This chain joins TRBV20-1 and TRBJ2-1, with 10 positions matching TRBD1. The CDR3 reads CSGQGAGNEQFF. CDR3 in DNA: TGCAGTGGACAGGGGGCTGGGAATGAGCAGTTCTTC.